Below, 8 T cell receptor beta chains from the same sample are listed, as sequenced in a study of CD8 T cells in ankylosing spondylitis. TCRdb ran MiXCR on the 5' RACE reads and lists one entry per CDR3 protein. The sample includes 200,000 or so distinct CDR3 sequences, approximately 13% of them seen just once. The sequenced sample was blood, either unsorted or a sorted T cell fraction (not recorded which). These receptors originate from a female donor with ankylosing spondylitis or in good health (not recorded which).

At least ten counts were recorded for this clonotype. The V call is TRBV5-1, the J call TRBJ2-7; 7 positions agree with TRBD2. The CDR3 totals 15 residues. Trimming took 0 bases from V and 4 from J; bases not matched to a gene: 7. The germline V gene encodes CDR1 SGHRS and CDR2 YFSETQ. The CDR3 reads CASSLAGDYTYEQYF. The CDR3 bases are TGCGCCAGCAGCTTGGCCGGGGACTATACATACGAGCAGTACTTC.

In its sample, this clonotype was seen a few times. This CDR3 is CASSFEVNSYNEQFF. As DNA, the CDR3 is TGTGCCAGCAGCTTCGAAGTAAACTCCTACAATGAGCAGTTCTTC. V usage is TRBV9 and J usage is TRBJ2-1, with D hard to call. The CDR3 totals 15 residues. The germline V gene encodes CDR1 SGDLS and CDR2 YYNGEE. V was shortened by 4 bases and J by 0 bases, with 11 bases between the two germline ends.

The chain carries TRBV11-1 and TRBJ2-7; 7 bases fit TRBD2. The CDR3 loop spans 14 amino acids. Germline-derived CDR1 and CDR2 are SGHAT and FQDESV (reference sequence). Germline trimming cut 5 bases from V and 9 bases from J; bases unmatched to any gene: 13. The CDR3 here is CASSPEIGREGQYF. For the CDR3, the DNA is TGTGCCAGCAGCCCCGAGATCGGCAGGGAGGGGCAGTACTTC.

At least ten counts were recorded for this clonotype. This rearrangement joins TRBV15 to TRBJ1-1, with D possibly matching TRBD1 (5 bases). The CDR3 covers 15 residues. V shed 2 bases and J shed 0 bases, with 10 bases lying between them. The germline CDR1 and CDR2 sequences are LNHNV and YYDKDF (reference sequence). The CDR3 bases are TGTGCCACCAGCAGACCCCGACAGATGAACACTGAAGCTTTCTTT. Residues: CATSRPRQMNTEAFF.

In this sample, this clonotype turned up a few times. This sequence joins TRBV11-3 and TRBJ2-1; 7 nucleotides line up with TRBD1. The trim removed 5 bases at V and 10 bases at J, leaving 8 bases unmatched. Germline lookup yields CDR1 SGHNT and CDR2 YENEEA. CDR3 length equals 13 residues. This CDR3 is CASSHTPGGEQFF. CDR3 sequence (DNA): TGTGCCAGCAGCCACACCCCAGGGGGAGAGCAGTTCTTC.

In this sample, this clonotype turned up many times. The chain carries TRBV6-2 or TRBV6-3 and TRBJ2-2, with 7 bases lining up with TRBD2. The CDR3 length is 15 residues. Germline CDR1 and CDR2: MNHEY and SVGEGT. V shed 2 bases, J shed 6 bases, and the junction held 6 bases outside the gene matches. Written as DNA, the CDR3 is TGTGCCAGCAGTTACGAAGGACTAGTGGCCGGGGAGCTGTTTTTT. Amino acids: CASSYEGLVAGELFF.

Of note for this clonotype: This may be a read error, as it is one base from a much larger clone. CDR3 protein: CASNLNLGTEAFF. As DNA, the CDR3 is TGTGCCAGCAATTTAAACCTGGGCACTGAAGCTTTCTTT. The rearrangement joins TRBV28 to TRBJ1-1; D gene unclear. Germline V gene data show CDR1 as MDHEN and CDR2 as SYDVKM. This CDR3 has 13 amino acids.

This clonotype showed up many times. The V call is TRBV11-2, the J call TRBJ2-1; D is undetermined. The V and J ends lost 9 bases and 2 bases respectively, with 8 bases between them. This CDR3 is built from 12 residues. Per the germline V gene, CDR1 is SGHAT and CDR2 is FQNNGV. The DNA of the CDR3 is TGTGCCAGTTCCCGCGCCTACAATGAGCAGTTCTTC. Its translation is CASSRAYNEQFF.